Here is one T cell receptor beta chain with its context. The record originates from a study of blood T cell repertoires in COVID-19. Background on the study: The United States, Italy and Spain were the sources of the acute and convalescent COVID-19 samples. Sample material is recorded as cDNA or gDNA derived from T cells, B-cell-depleted T cells, or PBMCs.

Germline lookup yields CDR1 MDHEN and CDR2 SYDVKM. CDR3 length: 14 amino acids. V gave up 1 base and J gave up 3 bases; unmatched junction bases: 2. Libraries were prepared by immunoSEQ multiplex PCR; TCRdb keeps only in-frame clonotypes and omits some of them. The sample gives approximately 180,000 clones, approximately 90% of which show up once; 4% to 5% is in the top ten. The chain uses TRBV28 and TRBJ1-1; TRBD1 agrees at 7 bases. The sequence was collected from a human donor in a cohort sampled during active COVID-19. The sequenced material came from peripheral blood. This CDR3 reads CASSLSGTDTEAFF. The CDR3 DNA follows: TGTGCCAGCAGTTTATCGGGGACAGACACTGAAGCTTTCTTT.